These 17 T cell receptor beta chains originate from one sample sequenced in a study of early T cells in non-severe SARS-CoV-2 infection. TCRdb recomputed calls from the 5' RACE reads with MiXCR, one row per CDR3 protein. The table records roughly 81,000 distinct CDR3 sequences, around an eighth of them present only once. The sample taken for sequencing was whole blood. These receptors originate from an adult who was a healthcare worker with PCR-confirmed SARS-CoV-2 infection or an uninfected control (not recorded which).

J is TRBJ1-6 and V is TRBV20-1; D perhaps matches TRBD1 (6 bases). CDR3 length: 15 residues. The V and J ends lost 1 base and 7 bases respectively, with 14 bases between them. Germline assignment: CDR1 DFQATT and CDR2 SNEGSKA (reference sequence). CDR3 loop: CSARAERGTNSPLHF. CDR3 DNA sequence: TGCAGTGCTAGAGCTGAAAGGGGGACGAATTCACCCCTCCACTTT.

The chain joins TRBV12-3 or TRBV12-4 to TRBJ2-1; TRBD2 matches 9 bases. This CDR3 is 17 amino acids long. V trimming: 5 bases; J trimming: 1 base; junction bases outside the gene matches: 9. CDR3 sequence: CASSLTRGGASYNEQFF. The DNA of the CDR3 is TGTGCCAGCAGTCTCACCCGCGGGGGGGCATCCTACAATGAGCAGTTCTTC.

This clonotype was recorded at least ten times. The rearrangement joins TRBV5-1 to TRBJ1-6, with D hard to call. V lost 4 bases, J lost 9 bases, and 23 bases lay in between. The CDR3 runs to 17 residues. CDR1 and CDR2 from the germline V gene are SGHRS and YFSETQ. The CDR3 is CASSLKPNRETGSPLHF. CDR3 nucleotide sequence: TGCGCCAGCAGCCTAAAGCCTAACCGGGAAACGGGTTCACCCCTCCACTTT.

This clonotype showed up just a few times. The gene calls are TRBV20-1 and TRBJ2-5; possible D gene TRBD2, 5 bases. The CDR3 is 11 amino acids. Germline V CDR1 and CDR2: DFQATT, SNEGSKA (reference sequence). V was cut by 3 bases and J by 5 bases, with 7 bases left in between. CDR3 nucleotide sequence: TGCAGTGCTAGGGGAGCGGAGACCCAGTACTTC. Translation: CSARGAETQYF.

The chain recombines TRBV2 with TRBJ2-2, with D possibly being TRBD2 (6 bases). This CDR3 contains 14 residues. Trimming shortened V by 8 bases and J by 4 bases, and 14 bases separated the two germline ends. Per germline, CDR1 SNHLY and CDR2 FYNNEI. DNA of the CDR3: TGTGCCAGCTGGGGGGATACCTTCACCGGGGAGCTGTTTTTT. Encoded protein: CASWGDTFTGELFF.

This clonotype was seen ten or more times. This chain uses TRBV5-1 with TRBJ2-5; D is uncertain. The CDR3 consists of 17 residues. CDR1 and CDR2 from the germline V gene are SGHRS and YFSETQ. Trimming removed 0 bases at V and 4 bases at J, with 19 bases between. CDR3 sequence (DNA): TGCGCCAGCAGCTTGGTCCGGGCGAATGGAGTCGTAGAGACCCAGTACTTC. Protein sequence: CASSLVRANGVVETQYF.

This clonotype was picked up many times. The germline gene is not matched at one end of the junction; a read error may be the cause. The CDR3, as DNA: TGTGCCAGCAGTCCCTACGGACAGCCGGCGGATTTT. It codes for CASSPYGQPADF. This sequence joins TRBV28 and TRBJ1-3, with D possibly matching TRBD1 (6 bases). CDR1 is MDHEN and CDR2 is SYDVKM in the germline V gene. This CDR3 region has 12 residues. Complete variable domain (other parts from reference TRBV28 and TRBJ1-3): DVKVTQSSRYLVKRTGEKVFLECVQDMDHENMFWYRQDPGLGLRLIYFSYDVKMKEKGDIPEGYSVSREKKERFSLILESASTNQTSMYLCASSPYGQPADFGEGSWLTVV.

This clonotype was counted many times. This CDR3 reads CASSYPELTMIIRELFF. The CDR3 DNA reads as TGTGCCAGCAGTTACCCCGAATTAACCATGATCATCCGGGAACTGTTTTTT. This chain joins TRBV6-6 and TRBJ1-4; D uncertain. Deletions cut 2 bases from V and 12 bases from J, with 25 bases between. In germline, CDR1 is MNHNY, CDR2 SVGAGI (reference sequence). The CDR3 runs 17 residues.

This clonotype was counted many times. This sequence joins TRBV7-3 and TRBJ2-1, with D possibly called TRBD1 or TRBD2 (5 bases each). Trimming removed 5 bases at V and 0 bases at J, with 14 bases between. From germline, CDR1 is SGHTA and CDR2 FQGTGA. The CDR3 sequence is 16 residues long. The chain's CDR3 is CASSLRGGSSYNEQFF. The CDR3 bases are TGTGCCAGCAGCCTTAGGGGTGGGAGCTCCTACAATGAGCAGTTCTTC.

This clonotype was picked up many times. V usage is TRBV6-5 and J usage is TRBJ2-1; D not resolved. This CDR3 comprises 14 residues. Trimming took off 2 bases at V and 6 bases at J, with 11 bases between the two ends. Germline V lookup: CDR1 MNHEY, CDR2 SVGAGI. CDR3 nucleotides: TGTGCCAGCAGTTACCGGCAGGCCACCAATGAGCAGTTCTTC. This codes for CASSYRQATNEQFF.

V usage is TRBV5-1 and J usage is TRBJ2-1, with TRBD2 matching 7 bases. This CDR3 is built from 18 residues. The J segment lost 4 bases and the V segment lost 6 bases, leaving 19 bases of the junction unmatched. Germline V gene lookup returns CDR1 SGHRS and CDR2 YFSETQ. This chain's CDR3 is CASTSIPIPSGGYNEQFF. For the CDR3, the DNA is TGCGCCAGCACCTCAATACCGATCCCTAGCGGTGGTTACAATGAGCAGTTCTTC.

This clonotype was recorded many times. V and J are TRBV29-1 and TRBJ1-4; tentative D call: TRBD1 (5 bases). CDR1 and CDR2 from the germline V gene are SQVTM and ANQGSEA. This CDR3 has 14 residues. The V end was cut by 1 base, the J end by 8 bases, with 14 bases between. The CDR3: CSVEGGEFREKLFF. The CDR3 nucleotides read TGCAGCGTTGAAGGGGGGGAATTCCGGGAAAAACTGTTTTTT.

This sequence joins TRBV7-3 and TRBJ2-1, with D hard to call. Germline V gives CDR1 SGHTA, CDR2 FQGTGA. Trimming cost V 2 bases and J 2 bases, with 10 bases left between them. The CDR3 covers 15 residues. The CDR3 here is CASSLDGPPYNEQFF. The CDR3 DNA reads TGTGCCAGCAGCTTAGACGGGCCGCCCTACAATGAGCAGTTCTTC.

CDR3 in amino acids: CASSQEVAGGRTYNEQFF. As DNA, the CDR3 is TGCGCCAGCAGCCAAGAGGTAGCTGGCGGGAGGACCTACAATGAGCAGTTCTTC. The chain carries TRBV4-1 and TRBJ2-1; 8 bases are shared with TRBD2. The V and J ends lost 0 bases and 2 bases, in that order; junction bases with no gene match: 9. Looked up from germline, CDR1 is MGHRA and CDR2 is YSYEKL. The CDR3 has 18 amino acids.

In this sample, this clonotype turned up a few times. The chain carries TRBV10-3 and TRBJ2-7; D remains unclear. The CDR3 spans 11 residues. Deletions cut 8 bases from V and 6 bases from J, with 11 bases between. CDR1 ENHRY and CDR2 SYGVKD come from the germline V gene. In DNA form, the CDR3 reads TGTGCCATCTTCGGGTCTGGCGAGCAGTACTTC. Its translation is CAIFGSGEQYF.

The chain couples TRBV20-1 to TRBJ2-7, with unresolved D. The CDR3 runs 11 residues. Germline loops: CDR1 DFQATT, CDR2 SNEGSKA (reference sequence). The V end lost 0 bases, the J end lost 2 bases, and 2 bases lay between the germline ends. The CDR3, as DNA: TGCAGTGCTAGAGATGCCTACGAGCAGTACTTC. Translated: CSARDAYEQYF.

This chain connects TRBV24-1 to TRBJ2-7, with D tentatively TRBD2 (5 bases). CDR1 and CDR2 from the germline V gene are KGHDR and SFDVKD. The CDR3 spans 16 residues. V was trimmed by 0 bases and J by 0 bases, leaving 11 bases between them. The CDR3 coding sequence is TGTGCCACCAGTGATTTGGGCAGCGCGGGCTCCTACGAGCAGTACTTC. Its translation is CATSDLGSAGSYEQYF.